The 17 T cell receptor beta chains listed next were all sequenced from one sample in a study of identical twins. Using its own MiXCR run on the 5' RACE reads, TCRdb lists one record per CDR3 protein. The sample carries around 1.7 million distinct CDR3 sequences, 32% recorded once. Material for sequencing was cord blood. Receptor source: a newborn girl in good health.

A few counts support this clonotype. The chain employs TRBV25-1 and TRBJ2-7; 9 bases agree with TRBD1. Germline V CDR1 and CDR2: MGHDK, SYGVNS. V shed 7 bases, J shed 4 bases, and the junction held 5 bases outside the gene matches. The CDR3 contains 13 residues. CDR3 sequence: CASMETGGYEQYF. As DNA, the CDR3 is TGTGCCAGCATGGAGACAGGGGGGTACGAGCAGTACTTC.

The chain joins TRBV7-9 to TRBJ1-4; D is perhaps TRBD1 (5 bases). V lost 7 bases and J lost 5, with 20 bases in between. The germline CDR1 and CDR2 sequences are SEHNR and FQNEAQ (reference sequence). CDR3 length equals 16 residues. CDR3 amino acids: CASNSLPGRGNEKLFF. The CDR3 DNA follows: TGTGCCAGCAACTCACTACCGGGACGGGGGAATGAAAAACTGTTTTTT.

This sequence joins TRBV6-6 and TRBJ2-7, with D perhaps matching TRBD1 (6 bases). Trimming pared 5 bases from V and 3 bases from J, leaving 20 bases between. CDR3 length: 16 amino acids. Germline CDR1 MNHNY, CDR2 SVGAGI (reference sequence). The CDR3 DNA follows: TGTGCCAGCAGTCCGAATCCGTCCGGGACAATCTACGAGCAGTACTTC. Translated: CASSPNPSGTIYEQYF.

This clonotype appeared a single time. The rearrangement uses TRBV28 and TRBJ1-6; D may be TRBD1 (5 bases). Trimming removed 6 bases at V and 0 bases at J, with 18 bases between. Germline CDR1 reads MDHEN; CDR2 reads SYDVKM. There are 18 residues in the CDR3. Here the CDR3 reads CASSPYRSASSYNSPLHF. The CDR3 DNA follows: TGTGCCAGCAGCCCGTACAGGAGCGCAAGCTCCTATAATTCACCCCTCCACTTT.

The V call is TRBV7-9, the J call TRBJ2-1, with D maybe TRBD1 (6 bases). The CDR3 runs 15 residues. Trimming cost V 5 bases and J 2 bases, with 13 bases left between them. Germline loops: CDR1 SEHNR, CDR2 FQNEAQ (reference sequence). The CDR3 DNA is TGTGCCAGCAGCCTAGGACAGATACCCTACAATGAGCAGTTCTTC. It encodes CASSLGQIPYNEQFF.

This rearrangement joins TRBV7-9 to TRBJ2-7; D unresolved. V lost 1 base, J lost 2 bases, and 9 bases lay in between. The germline gives CDR1 SEHNR, CDR2 FQNEAQ (reference sequence). The CDR3 sequence is 14 residues long. The CDR3 reads CASSLVVAPYEQYF. CDR3 nucleotides: TGTGCCAGCAGCTTAGTAGTGGCCCCCTACGAGCAGTACTTC.

The J gene is TRBJ2-5, the V gene TRBV24-1; possible D gene TRBD1, 6 bases. The germline V gene has CDR1 KGHDR and CDR2 SFDVKD. The ends were cut back, 0 bases at V and 5 bases at J, with 9 bases in the middle. The CDR3 has 14 amino acids. The CDR3 reads CATSDLRGSETQYF. The CDR3 DNA reads TGTGCCACCAGTGATTTGAGGGGGAGTGAGACCCAGTACTTC.

This sequence joins TRBV19 and TRBJ2-1; either TRBD1 or TRBD2 may supply D (5 bases each). V lost 7 bases and J lost 6, with 13 bases in between. Germline CDR1 and CDR2: LNHDA and SQIVND (reference sequence). This CDR3 is built from 13 residues. CDR3 in DNA: TGTGCCAGTAATCTAGCCCAGGGCAATGAGCAGTTCTTC. Its translation: CASNLAQGNEQFF. Drawing the rest from reference TRBV19 and TRBJ2-1, the complete variable domain is DGGITQSPKYLFRKEGQNVTLSCEQNLNHDAMYWYRQDPGQGLRLIYYSQIVNDFQKGDIAEGYSVSREKKESFPLTVTSAQKNPTAFYLCASNLAQGNEQFFGPGTRLTVL.

The chain couples TRBV2 to TRBJ1-6; tentatively, D is TRBD1 (5 bases). The V end lost 6 bases, the J end lost 3 bases, and 12 bases lay between the germline ends. Germline lookup yields CDR1 SNHLY and CDR2 FYNNEI. The CDR3 is made up of 15 amino acids. This CDR3 reads CASSPRDVYNSPLHF. The CDR3 DNA follows: TGTGCCAGCAGCCCTCGGGACGTCTATAATTCACCCCTCCACTTT.

The chain carries TRBV19 and TRBJ1-5; D is unresolved. V lost 5 bases and J lost 0, with 20 bases in between. The CDR3 runs to 18 residues. Germline values: CDR1 LNHDA, CDR2 SQIVND (reference sequence). The CDR3 nucleotides are TGTGCCAGTAGTGCAAAAAGGGCTGGGATATATAGCAATCAGCCCCAGCATTTT. Its protein product is CASSAKRAGIYSNQPQHF. The whole variable domain, filled in from reference TRBV19 and TRBJ1-5, reads DGGITQSPKYLFRKEGQNVTLSCEQNLNHDAMYWYRQDPGQGLRLIYYSQIVNDFQKGDIAEGYSVSREKKESFPLTVTSAQKNPTAFYLCASSAKRAGIYSNQPQHFGDGTRLSIL.

Only a few counts were recorded for this clonotype. The chain joins TRBV4-2 to TRBJ2-1; weak D call: TRBD1 (6 bases). This CDR3 is 14 amino acids long. CDR1 and CDR2 (germline): LGHNA, YNFKEQ. V lost 4 bases and J lost 6, with 13 bases in between. Here the CDR3 reads CASSRDQGSNEQFF. Here the CDR3 DNA reads TGTGCCAGCAGCCGCGACCAGGGGTCCAATGAGCAGTTCTTC.

With respect to this clonotype: It may be a read error: a sequence one base away is much more abundant. This chain uses TRBV6-2 or TRBV6-3 with TRBJ2-4, with a possible D match to TRBD2 (6 bases). V lost 5 bases and J lost 2, with 16 bases in between. CDR1 is MNHEY, CDR2 SVGEGT, per germline. This CDR3 comprises 16 residues. CDR3 in amino acids: CASSLPTSTPKNIQYF. The CDR3 DNA reads TGTGCCAGCAGTCTCCCGACTAGTACACCCAAAAACATTCAGTACTTC.

This clonotype was seen a single time. The chain combines TRBV28 with TRBJ2-3; D is perhaps TRBD1 (6 bases). V was trimmed by 4 bases and J by 6 bases, leaving 17 bases between them. This CDR3 contains 15 residues. Per the germline V gene, CDR1 is MDHEN and CDR2 is SYDVKM. The CDR3 is CASSYRGIGGDTQYF. CDR3 DNA: TGTGCCAGCAGTTATAGGGGGATAGGAGGCGATACGCAGTATTTT.

Regarding this clonotype: The junction and the germline gene differ at one end; a read error may be behind it. V and J are TRBV24-1 and TRBJ2-6, with D possibly being TRBD1 (5 bases). The CDR3 consists of 16 residues. Germline assignment: CDR1 KGHDR and CDR2 SFDVKD. The CDR3 is CATSDPSKSGANALTF. CDR3 DNA: TGTGCCACCAGTGACCCATCCAAATCTGGGGCCAACGCCCTGACTTTC.

The V gene is TRBV29-1, the J gene TRBJ2-7, with D possibly TRBD1 on 6 matching bases. Per germline, CDR1 SQVTM and CDR2 ANQGSEA. V was trimmed by 5 bases and J by 5 bases, leaving 13 bases between them. The CDR3 is 12 amino acids. CDR3 in amino acids: CSVLDGGHEQYF. CDR3 nucleotides: TGCAGCGTTCTAGATGGGGGCCACGAGCAGTACTTC.

This clonotype has a count of ten or more. The chain combines TRBV29-1 with TRBJ2-3; D is possibly TRBD2 (6 bases). With 3 bases removed from V and 8 bases from J, the gap between germline ends came to 9 bases. The germline CDR1 and CDR2 sequences are SQVTM and ANQGSEA. The CDR3 is 11 amino acids. For the CDR3, the DNA is TGCAGCGTTGACGGGAGAGGTACGCAGTATTTT. This sequence encodes CSVDGRGTQYF.

This clonotype was observed a handful of times. The chain has TRBV10-3 and TRBJ2-5, with TRBD1 matching over 7 bases. This CDR3 has 11 amino acids. The V gene's germline CDR1 is ENHRY and CDR2 SYGVKD. V lost 9 bases to trimming and J lost 2 bases; unmatched junction nucleotides: 0. CDR3 sequence (DNA): TGTGCCATGGACAGGCAAGAGACCCAGTACTTC. Amino acids: CAMDRQETQYF.